The 2 T cell receptor beta chains presented below share a single source sample, sequenced in a study of cytomegalovirus exposure and HLA in healthy donors. Libraries were prepared by immunoSEQ multiplex PCR; TCRdb keeps only in-frame clonotypes and omits some of them. The data show 200,000 or so clones, roughly 84% seen once. What was sequenced was PBMCs. Receptor source: a man younger than 30 in good health and CMV-seropositive.

The gene calls are TRBV25-1 and TRBJ2-1; unclear D gene. The CDR3 is made up of 15 amino acids. Germline assignment: CDR1 MGHDK and CDR2 SYGVNS. V dropped 8 bases and J dropped 5 bases, with 19 bases sitting between them. CDR3 bases: TGTGCCAGCTATTTAACAGCATCCGAACACAATGAGCAGTTCTTC. It translates to CASYLTASEHNEQFF.

This chain uses TRBV5-4 with TRBJ2-5; TRBD2 aligns across 7 bases. Trimming at V came to 1 base and at J to 1 base, leaving 7 bases not matched to a gene. Germline-derived CDR1 and CDR2 are SGHNT and YYREEE (reference sequence). This CDR3 region has 16 residues. CDR3 sequence reads: CASSLWGGEVQETQYF. The CDR3 bases are TGTGCCAGCAGCTTGTGGGGGGGAGAGGTCCAAGAGACCCAGTACTTC.